These T cell receptor beta chains were read from a single sample in a study of T cells in Graves' hyperthyroidism and ophthalmopathy. TCRdb analysed the multiplex PCR reads with MiXCR anew, one entry per CDR3 protein. The sample lists about 700,000 distinct CDR3 sequences, about 45% occurring once. The specimen sequenced was peripheral blood or thyroid tissue (not recorded which). The receptors stem from an adult man with Graves' disease, either hyperthyroidism or ophthalmopathy (not recorded which). CDR3s include the opening cysteine and the closing phenylalanine or tryptophan. The D gene is left open where the match is weak. Size tells how often a clone was seen (once, few, many) or the class of an expanded clone, and some rows leave it out.

V	size	J	D	length	DNA	CDR3
TRBV7-6	once	TRBJ2-1	TRBD2	14	TGTGCCAGCAGCACCGGACTAGCGGGAGTTGAGCAGTTCTTC	CASSTGLAGVEQFF
TRBV2	NA	TRBJ2-2	NA	13	TGTGCCAGCCATCGGGGGCGGCCCGGGGAGCTGTTTTTT	CASHRGRPGELFF
TRBV6-6	few	TRBJ1-2	NA	14	TGTGCCAGCAGTTACGACCTCCTGGGGTATGGCTACACCTTC	CASSYDLLGYGYTF
TRBV7-9	many	TRBJ2-7	NA	15	TGTGCCAGCAGCTTAGCCGGGACCCTCGTACACGAGCAGTACTTC	CASSLAGTLVHEQYF
TRBV19	few	TRBJ1-4	NA	16	TGTGCCAGTAGTATGGGGAGGCCGGAGGCGCGCCGAAAACTGTTTTTT	CASSMGRPEARRKLFF
TRBV9	NA	TRBJ2-6	NA	15	TGTGCCAGGCAAAAAGGGGGCTCTGGGGCCAACGTCCTGACTTTC	CARQKGGSGANVLTF
TRBV19	NA	TRBJ2-3	NA	13	TGTGCCAGCAGCTTAGGGGTCACAGATACGCAGTATTTT	CASSLGVTDTQYF
TRBV2	NA	TRBJ1-6	NA	12	TGTGCCAGCAGCACTCTAGGTTCACCCCTCCACTTT	CASSTLGSPLHF
TRBV7-9	few	TRBJ2-2	NA	13	TGTGCCAGCCCTGCAACGAACACCGGGGAGCTGTTTTTT	CASPATNTGELFF
TRBV6-5	few	TRBJ2-5	NA	13	TGTGCCAGCAGACACAGGGAACAAGAGACCCAGTACTTC	CASRHREQETQYF
TRBV5-1	few	TRBJ1-1	TRBD1	15	TGCGCCAGCAGCTCCGCTAAGGGGGCAGGCACTGAAGCTTTCTTT	CASSSAKGAGTEAFF
TRBV24-1	NA	TRBJ2-2	NA	17	TGTGCCACCAGTGACCCATTTTTGACAGGAGGGACCGGGGAGCTGTTTTTT	CATSDPFLTGGTGELFF
TRBV5-1	NA	TRBJ2-3	NA	13	TGCGCCAGCAGCATAGCCATGGCAGATACGCAGTATTTT	CASSIAMADTQYF
TRBV2	NA	TRBJ1-1	NA	16	TGTGCCAGCAGTGAAGAGCGGACAGCGTCTAACACTGAAGCTTTCTTT	CASSEERTASNTEAFF
TRBV20-1	NA	TRBJ2-7	NA	14	TGCAGTGCTAGAGAAGGGAGGTCTCCCTACGAGCAGTACTTC	CSAREGRSPYEQYF
TRBV6-5	NA	TRBJ2-7	TRBD2	15	TGTGCCAGCAGCAGGACTAGCACGGAAGGCGACGAGCAGTACTTC	CASSRTSTEGDEQYF
TRBV29-1	many	TRBJ1-2	NA	13	TGCAGCGCTTTACAGGGTAGCGACTATGGCTACACCTTC	CSALQGSDYGYTF
TRBV5-6	NA	TRBJ1-1	NA	13	TGTGCCAGCAGCTTTGGTGAGGGCGAGGTAGCTTTCTTT	CASSFGEGEVAFF
TRBV29-1	many	TRBJ1-2	NA	14	TGCAGCGTTGAAGAAAGGTTGGGGAACTATGGCTACACCTTC	CSVEERLGNYGYTF
TRBV25-1	NA	TRBJ1-4	NA	15	TGTGCCAGCAGTTTATATCTCCAGGGAGGGGAAAAACTGTTTTTT	CASSLYLQGGEKLFF
TRBV10-3	many	TRBJ2-2	NA	13	TGTGCCATCGGCGGGGGCGACACCGGGGAGCTGTTTTTT	CAIGGGDTGELFF
TRBV4-1	few	TRBJ1-1	NA	14	TGCGCCAGCAGCAGTAACGGGGAGAACACTGAAGCTTTCTTT	CASSSNGENTEAFF
TRBV10-3	many	TRBJ2-7	NA	14	TGTGCCATCAGACCCGGGGACACGGCCTACGAGCAGTACTTC	CAIRPGDTAYEQYF
TRBV5-1	NA	TRBJ1-5	NA	13	TGTGCCGGCAGCTCCCAGGGTAATCAGCCCCAGCATTTT	CAGSSQGNQPQHF
TRBV6-6	NA	TRBJ2-2	NA	11	TGTGCCACGGCGAGGGGCTGGGAGCTGTTTTTT	CATARGWELFF
TRBV20-1	NA	TRBJ1-5	NA	14	TGCAGTGCAGCCACAGGGCTGAGCAATCAGCCCCAGCATTTT	CSAATGLSNQPQHF
TRBV2	NA	TRBJ1-5	NA	15	TGTGCCAGCAGTTATGCGGGGTTCGGCAATCAGCCCCAGCATTTT	CASSYAGFGNQPQHF
TRBV12-3/TRBV12-4	NA	TRBJ1-2	NA	11	TGTGCCAGCAGTTTGACCTATGGCTACACCTTC	CASSLTYGYTF
TRBV6-5	NA	TRBJ1-5	NA	12	TGTGCCAGCAGTTACGTTAATCAGCCCCAGCATTTT	CASSYVNQPQHF
TRBV7-2	many	TRBJ1-6	TRBD1	15	TGTGCCAGCAGCTACAGGACAGGGTCGACTTCACCCCTCCACTTT	CASSYRTGSTSPLHF
TRBV12-5	NA	TRBJ1-5	NA	14	TGTGCTAGTGGCCCCACAGGGCGCAATCAGCCCCAGCATTTT	CASGPTGRNQPQHF
TRBV5-1	NA	TRBJ1-2	NA	13	TGCGCCAGCAGCCCTGCAGGGGACCATGGCTACACCTTC	CASSPAGDHGYTF
TRBV29-1	many	TRBJ1-2	NA	13	TGCAGCGTTGTTCCCGCCCCGAACTATGGCTACACCTTC	CSVVPAPNYGYTF
TRBV20-1	NA	TRBJ1-1	NA	13	TGCAGTGTCTCGCGACTGACGAACACTGAAGCTTTCTTT	CSVSRLTNTEAFF
TRBV12-3/TRBV12-4	NA	TRBJ1-2	TRBD1	16	TGTGCCAGCAGTTTGGCCGGGACAGGGGGCAACTATGGCTACACCTTC	CASSLAGTGGNYGYTF
TRBV12-3/TRBV12-4	few	TRBJ2-5	NA	14	TGTGCCAGCAGTTTCTTCCGACTTCAAGAGACCCAGTACTTC	CASSFFRLQETQYF
TRBV19	many	TRBJ1-1	NA	13	TGTGCCAGTTGCAAAGGGGCGAACACTGAAGCTTTCTTT	CASCKGANTEAFF
TRBV15	NA	TRBJ1-2	TRBD1	14	TGTGCCACCAGCGACCCGGGACAGAACTATGGCTACACCTTC	CATSDPGQNYGYTF
TRBV5-5	NA	TRBJ2-7	TRBD1	17	TGCGCCAGCAGCTCGCCGCCTCCGCGACAGGGGGACAACGAGCAGTACTTC	CASSSPPPRQGDNEQYF
TRBV29-1	many	TRBJ1-2	NA	13	TGCAGCCACGACGGGGGCGCAACGGGAGGCTACACCTTC	CSHDGGATGGYTF
TRBV4-1	NA	TRBJ1-2	NA	13	TGCGCCAGCAGCCAACAACAAAACTATGGCTACACCTTC	CASSQQQNYGYTF
TRBV7-8	many	TRBJ2-7	NA	15	TGTGCCAGCAGCTTTATGGGGCGGAGAACCTACGAGCAGTACTTC	CASSFMGRRTYEQYF
TRBV21-1	once	TRBJ2-5	NA	15	TGTGCCAGCAGCAAACTAGCGGGAGGGCGTGAGACCCAGTACTTC	CASSKLAGGRETQYF